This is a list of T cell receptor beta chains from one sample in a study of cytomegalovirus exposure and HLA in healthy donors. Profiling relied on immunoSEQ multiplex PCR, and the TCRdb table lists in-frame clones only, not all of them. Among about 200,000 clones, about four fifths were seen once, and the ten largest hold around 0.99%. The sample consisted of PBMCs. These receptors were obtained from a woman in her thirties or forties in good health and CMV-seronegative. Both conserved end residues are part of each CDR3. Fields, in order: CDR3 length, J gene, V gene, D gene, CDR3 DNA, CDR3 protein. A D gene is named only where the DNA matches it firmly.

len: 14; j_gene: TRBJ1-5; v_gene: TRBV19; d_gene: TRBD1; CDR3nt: TGTGCCAGTAGTACGGGACAGCGAGATCAGCCCCAGCATTTT; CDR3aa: CASSTGQRDQPQHF
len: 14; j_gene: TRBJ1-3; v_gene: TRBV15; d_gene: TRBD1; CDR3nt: TGTGCCACCAGCAGACCGGGACAGGGATACACCATATATTTT; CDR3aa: CATSRPGQGYTIYF
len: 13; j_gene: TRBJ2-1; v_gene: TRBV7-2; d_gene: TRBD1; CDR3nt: TGTGCCAGCAGCTGGGACAGGGTCAATGAGCAGTTCTTC; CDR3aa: CASSWDRVNEQFF
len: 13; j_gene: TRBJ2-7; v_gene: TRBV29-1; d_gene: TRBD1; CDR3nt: TGCAGCGTTGTGGTGACAGGGACCTACGAGCAGTACTTC; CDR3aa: CSVVVTGTYEQYF
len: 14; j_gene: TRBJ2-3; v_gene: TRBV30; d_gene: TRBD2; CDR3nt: TGTGCCTGGAGACTAGCGGGAGGCACAGATACGCAGTATTTT; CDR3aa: CAWRLAGGTDTQYF
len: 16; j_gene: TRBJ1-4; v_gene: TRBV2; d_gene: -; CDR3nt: TGTGCCAGCATAAAAACCGACACCCCGACTAATGAAAAACTGTTTTTT; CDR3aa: CASIKTDTPTNEKLFF
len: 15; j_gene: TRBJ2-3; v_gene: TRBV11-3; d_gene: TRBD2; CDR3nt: TGTGCCAGCAGCGGGAGGACTAGTTCTACCGATACGCAGTATTTT; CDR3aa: CASSGRTSSTDTQYF
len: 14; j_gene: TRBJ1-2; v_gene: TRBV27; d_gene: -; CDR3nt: TGTGCCAGCAGTTTAAGTTTAGGGGTGGGCGGCTACACCTTC; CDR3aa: CASSLSLGVGGYTF
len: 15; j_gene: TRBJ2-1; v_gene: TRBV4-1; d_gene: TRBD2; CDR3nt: TGCGCCAGCAGCCAGACTAGCGGGAGAGGGGGTGAGCAGTTCTTC; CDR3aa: CASSQTSGRGGEQFF
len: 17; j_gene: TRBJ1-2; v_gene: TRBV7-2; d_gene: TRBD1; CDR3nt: TGTGCCAGCAGCTTAGGGGGACAGGGACAAGCTAGCTATGGCTACACCTTC; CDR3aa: CASSLGGQGQASYGYTF
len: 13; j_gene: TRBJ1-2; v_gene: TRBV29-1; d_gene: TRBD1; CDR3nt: TGCAGCGTGGGGACAGGAGGTCCCGGTGGCTACACCTTC; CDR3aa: CSVGTGGPGGYTF
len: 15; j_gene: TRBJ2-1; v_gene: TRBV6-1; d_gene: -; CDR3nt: TGTGCCAGCAGCCCAAGGGGGAGCTCCTACAATGAGCAGTTCTTC; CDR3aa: CASSPRGSSYNEQFF
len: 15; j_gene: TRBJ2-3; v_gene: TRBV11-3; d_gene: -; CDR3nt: TGTGCCAGCGGAGCTTCCCCGGGACTTGGAGATACGCAGTATTTT; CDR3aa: CASGASPGLGDTQYF
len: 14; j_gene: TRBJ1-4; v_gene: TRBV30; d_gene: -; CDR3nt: TGTGCCTGGAGCCGACGACAGGCTAATGAAAAACTGTTTTTT; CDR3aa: CAWSRRQANEKLFF
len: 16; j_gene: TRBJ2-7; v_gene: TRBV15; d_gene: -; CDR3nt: TGTGCCACCAGCAGAGTTTCCGGGATATCAGACCACGAGCAGTACTTC; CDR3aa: CATSRVSGISDHEQYF
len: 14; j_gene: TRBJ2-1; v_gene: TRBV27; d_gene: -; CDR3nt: TGTGCCAGCAGTTTATCCCCCAGTTGGAATGAGCAGTTCTTC; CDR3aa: CASSLSPSWNEQFF